The 6 T cell receptor beta chains below were found in one sample sequenced in a study of T cell changes during pregnancy in multiple sclerosis. The protocol was immunoSEQ multiplex PCR, while the TCRdb copy is restricted to in-frame clones and leaves out a portion. The repertoire consists of tens of thousands of clones, with 70% to 90% occurring once and the leading ten covering 1% to 1.5%. The sample consisted of CD4+ T cells from peripheral blood mononuclear cells, taken after pregnancy. These receptor sequences come from a female donor with multiple sclerosis, enrolled in a pregnancy study.

Notes on this clone: One junction end disagrees with the germline gene, perhaps due to a read error. The V call is TRBV7-7, the J call TRBJ2-2; tentatively, D is TRBD1 (6 bases). Per germline, CDR1 SSHAT and CDR2 FNYEAQ (reference sequence). The CDR3 runs to 15 residues. The CDR3 DNA reads as TGTGCTAGCAGTCCATTTGGACAGACCACCGGGGAGCTGTTTTTT. This gives the protein CASSPFGQTTGELFF.

This clone was found once. The chain couples TRBV2 to TRBJ1-4; D might be TRBD1 (5 bases). The CDR3 runs 15 residues. Trimming cost V 5 bases and J 7 bases, with 17 bases left between them. Germline V gives CDR1 SNHLY, CDR2 FYNNEI. The CDR3 sequence: CASSPGPSRGEKLFF. The CDR3 DNA sequence: TGTGCCAGCAGTCCCGGCCCCTCAAGGGGTGAAAAACTGTTTTTT.

This chain joins TRBV7-9 and TRBJ2-5, with 9 bases fitting TRBD1. Germline V lookup: CDR1 SEHNR, CDR2 FQNEAQ (reference sequence). Losses at the gene ends were 5 bases for V and 5 bases for J; bases not matched to a gene: 6. The CDR3 runs to 14 residues. In nucleotides, the CDR3 is TGTGCCAGCAGCGAGGGGACAGGGTGGGAGACCCAGTACTTC. Translation: CASSEGTGWETQYF.

V gene TRBV7-3 combines with J gene TRBJ2-2; D perhaps matches TRBD1 (6 bases). This CDR3 is built from 13 residues. In germline, CDR1 is SGHTA, CDR2 FQGTGA. Trimming left V 8 bases short and J 6 bases short, with 13 bases between. The CDR3 protein is CASGARGSGELFF. DNA for the CDR3: TGTGCCAGCGGGGCCAGGGGCTCCGGGGAGCTGTTTTTT.

V and J are TRBV7-7 and TRBJ2-1; 12 positions match TRBD2. Trimming at V came to 5 bases and at J to 9 bases, leaving 8 bases not matched to a gene. CDR3 length: 15 residues. The V gene's germline CDR1 is SSHAT and CDR2 FNYEAQ (reference sequence). The CDR3 protein is CASSQTSGRSSEQFF. CDR3 in DNA: TGTGCCAGCAGCCAAACTAGCGGGAGGTCAAGTGAGCAGTTCTTC.

This clone was counted a few times. The chain is built from TRBV6-1 and TRBJ2-2; a weak D match, TRBD2 (6 bases). Germline loops: CDR1 MNHNS, CDR2 SASEGT. The ends were cut back, 2 bases at V and 5 bases at J, with 12 bases in the middle. This CDR3 is 15 amino acids long. CDR3 sequence: CASSEMTGVTGELFF. The CDR3 DNA is TGTGCCAGCAGTGAAATGACGGGAGTAACCGGGGAGCTGTTTTTT.